Shown below are 20 T cell receptor beta chains from a single sample sequenced in a study of cytomegalovirus exposure and HLA in healthy donors. Vbeta (60) and Jbeta (13) primers were used in the PCR. The data were produced by immunoSEQ multiplex PCR, yet TCRdb's version contains in-frame clones alone and is incomplete. The table records about 130,000 clones, about 78% of them present only once. The sample consisted of PBMCs. Receptor source: a human donor in good health.

The rearrangement links TRBV19 to TRBJ1-4; 10 bases align to TRBD1. The junction had 5 bases not matched to a gene; V was cut back by 5 bases and J by 5 bases. CDR1 and CDR2 (germline): LNHDA, SQIVND (reference sequence). The length of the CDR3 is 15 residues. The CDR3 protein is CASSRMDRGNEKLFF. The CDR3 DNA is TGTGCCAGTAGTCGCATGGACAGGGGGAATGAAAAACTGTTTTTT.

The chain employs TRBV2 and TRBJ1-6; 10 bases match TRBD1. With V trimmed by 4 bases and J by 9 bases, 0 bases remained unmatched. CDR1 is SNHLY, CDR2 FYNNEI, per germline. The CDR3 consists of 13 residues. The DNA of the CDR3 is TGTGCCAGCAGTGGGGACAGGGGTTCACCCCTCCACTTT. It yields the protein CASSGDRGSPLHF.

The chain is built from TRBV9 and TRBJ2-3; 9 nucleotides line up with TRBD1. Germline CDR1 is SGDLS and CDR2 is YYNGEE. This CDR3 has 18 amino acids. Germline trimming cut 0 bases from V and 0 bases from J; bases unmatched to any gene: 8. The CDR3 loop reads CASSVAFDRGSSTDTQYF. Here the CDR3 DNA reads TGTGCCAGCAGCGTAGCCTTCGACAGGGGGTCTAGCACAGATACGCAGTATTTT.

This clone was recorded a few times. The V and J genes are TRBV11-2 and TRBJ2-4; D is ambiguous. The CDR3 sequence is 15 residues long. In germline, CDR1 is SGHAT, CDR2 FQNNGV. V was cut by 5 bases and J by 7 bases, with 18 bases left in between. CDR3 residues: CASSLVPGSGNIQYF. DNA for the CDR3: TGTGCCAGCAGCCTGGTACCCGGGTCTGGCAACATTCAGTACTTC.

This chain links TRBV4-2 with TRBJ1-3; D gene uncertain. The CDR3 has 16 amino acids. Germline lookup yields CDR1 LGHNA and CDR2 YNFKEQ. V was trimmed by 4 bases and J by 0 bases, leaving 13 bases between them. CDR3 nucleotide sequence: TGTGCCAGCAGCCGACTTACTACGACCTCTGGAAACACCATATATTTT. Protein sequence: CASSRLTTTSGNTIYF.

The chain couples TRBV15 to TRBJ2-1; D perhaps matches TRBD1 (6 bases). V gave up 1 base and J gave up 4 bases, with 11 bases separating them. This CDR3 contains 15 residues. Per germline, CDR1 LNHNV and CDR2 YYDKDF (reference sequence). CDR3 protein: CATSRVGGEYNEQFF. DNA of the CDR3: TGTGCCACCAGCAGAGTAGGGGGAGAGTACAATGAGCAGTTCTTC.

The chain recombines TRBV7-3 with TRBJ2-3, with a possible D match to TRBD2 (7 bases). The CDR3 sequence is 13 residues long. V dropped 8 bases and J dropped 3 bases, with 12 bases sitting between them. The germline V gene encodes CDR1 SGHTA and CDR2 FQGTGA. Written as DNA, the CDR3 is TGTGCCAGCTCGGAGGGGGGGACAGATACGCAGTATTTT. Its protein product is CASSEGGTDTQYF.

The chain employs TRBV27 and TRBJ1-2, with TRBD1 identical over 8 bases. Germline V gives CDR1 MNHEY, CDR2 SMNVEV (reference sequence). The CDR3 sequence is 13 residues long. V shed 2 bases, J shed 7 bases, and the junction held 3 bases outside the gene matches. The CDR3 sequence: CASSLQGARGYTF. The CDR3 DNA reads as TGTGCCAGCAGTTTACAGGGGGCTCGTGGCTACACCTTC.

This chain uses TRBV7-8 with TRBJ1-2, with TRBD1 matching over 7 bases. The CDR3 covers 16 residues. Germline loops: CDR1 SGHVS, CDR2 FQNEAQ. V shed 5 bases and J 4 bases; nucleotides not matched to a gene: 13. This CDR3 is CASSPKVTDRSYGYTF. The CDR3, as DNA: TGTGCCAGCAGCCCAAAAGTCACGGACAGGTCCTATGGCTACACCTTC.

The chain links TRBV11-2 to TRBJ2-2; D uncertain. Germline V gene sequence: CDR1 SGHAT, CDR2 FQNNGV. Trimming removed 2 bases at V and 4 bases at J, with 8 bases between. CDR3 length: 14 amino acids. The CDR3 reads CASSLSTVTGELFF. In DNA form, the CDR3 reads TGTGCCAGCAGCTTAAGTACGGTCACCGGGGAGCTGTTTTTT.

This clone was picked up a small number of times. The chain recombines TRBV4-3 with TRBJ1-1; D possibly corresponds to TRBD1 (6 bases). CDR1 and CDR2 (germline): LGHNA, YSLEER. Trimming took off 1 base at V and 10 bases at J, with 13 bases between the two ends. This CDR3 region has 13 residues. CDR3 DNA sequence: TGCGCCAGCAGCCAAGCGAGGGGGATAGGAGCTTTCTTT. This codes for CASSQARGIGAFF.

Here the CDR3 reads CASSLTESTEAFF. DNA of the CDR3: TGTGCCAGCTCACTCACAGAGTCCACTGAAGCTTTCTTT. The chain has TRBV18 and TRBJ1-1; D is undetermined. The CDR3 sequence is 13 residues long. Between the trimmed V and J ends, which lost 4 bases and 4 bases, there was a span of 10 bases. Germline V CDR1 and CDR2: KGHSH, LQKENI.

This clone has only a few counts. One junction end does not reproduce the germline sequence, and a read error may be involved. The J gene is TRBJ2-3, the V gene TRBV7-9; 10 bases are a match to TRBD2. Germline loops: CDR1 SEHNR, CDR2 FQNEAQ (reference sequence). The CDR3 sequence is 18 residues long. The CDR3 region has the DNA TGTTCCAGCAGCTTAGTAGCGGGGGGACCAACTAGCACAGATACGCAGTATTTT. This codes for CSSSLVAGGPTSTDTQYF.

The rearrangement links TRBV27 to TRBJ2-7, with D possibly TRBD2 on 7 matching bases. The CDR3 covers 15 residues. In germline, CDR1 is MNHEY, CDR2 SMNVEV (reference sequence). V was shortened by 5 bases and J by 3 bases, with 17 bases between the two germline ends. CDR3 sequence reads: CASSLRGGAVYEQYF. In DNA form, the CDR3 reads TGTGCCAGCAGTCTGAGAGGGGGGGCGGTCTACGAGCAGTACTTC.

In its sample, this clone was seen a few times. This sequence joins TRBV4-2 and TRBJ1-3, with a weak D call TRBD1 (6 bases). CDR3 size: 14 residues. V was pared by 1 base and J by 6 bases, with 10 bases between. CDR1 LGHNA and CDR2 YNFKEQ come from the germline V gene. The CDR3 loop is CASSQVTGKNTIYF. The CDR3 region has the DNA TGTGCCAGCAGCCAAGTTACAGGGAAAAACACCATATATTTT.

This chain uses TRBV5-6 with TRBJ1-4; perhaps TRBD1 as D (5 bases). Looked up from germline, CDR1 is SGHDT and CDR2 is YYEEEE. The ends were cut back, 0 bases at V and 8 bases at J, with 14 bases in the middle. The CDR3 consists of 15 residues. The DNA for the CDR3 is TGTGCCAGCAGCTTGGGGACACCGAGTTTCGAAAAACTGTTTTTT. Its translation is CASSLGTPSFEKLFF. The complete variable domain, with remaining parts taken from reference TRBV5-6 and TRBJ1-4, reads DAGVTQSPTHLIKTRGQQVTLRCSPKSGHDTVSWYQQALGQGPQFIFQYYEEEERQRGNFPDRFSGHQFPNYSSELNVNALLLGDSALYLCASSLGTPSFEKLFFGSGTQLSVL.

This clone was recorded a few times. This rearrangement joins TRBV4-2 to TRBJ2-3; D remains ambiguous. Trimming pared 0 bases from V and 4 bases from J, leaving 8 bases between. The CDR3 covers 14 residues. Germline loops: CDR1 LGHNA, CDR2 YNFKEQ. In DNA form, the CDR3 reads TGTGCCAGCAGCCAAGATCTTCAGGCAGATACGCAGTATTTT. Its translation is CASSQDLQADTQYF.

The chain has TRBV29-1 and TRBJ2-1; a possible D gene is TRBD1 (5 bases). The germline V gene encodes CDR1 SQVTM and CDR2 ANQGSEA. Deletions cut 1 base from V and 6 bases from J, with 16 bases between. The CDR3 is made up of 15 amino acids. The CDR3 here is CSVEVRVGAGNEQFF. Here the CDR3 DNA reads TGCAGCGTTGAAGTACGGGTAGGGGCCGGCAATGAGCAGTTCTTC.

This clone was seen a single time. The chain uses TRBV7-3 and TRBJ2-3; 16 nucleotides match TRBD2. CDR1 is SGHTA and CDR2 is FQGTGA in the germline V gene. The CDR3 contains 16 residues. V trimming: 4 bases; J trimming: 3 bases; junction bases outside the gene matches: 1. CDR3 in amino acids: CASSSGLAGGTDTQYF. CDR3 nucleotides: TGTGCCAGCAGCTCGGGACTAGCGGGGGGGACAGATACGCAGTATTTT.

This clone was seen only a few times. This chain uses TRBV11-3 with TRBJ2-3; 11 bases are a match to TRBD2. Germline CDR1 and CDR2: SGHNT and YENEEA. This CDR3 comprises 15 residues. V shed 3 bases and J 5 bases; nucleotides not matched to a gene: 4. The CDR3 bases are TGTGCCAGCAGCTTGCTTAGCGGGAGGGGAGATACGCAGTATTTT. This gives the protein CASSLLSGRGDTQYF.